The entry below gives a single TCR beta chain sequence along with its context. No antigen is known for it. Germline and junction disagree at one end, which may indicate a read error. This entry comes from a study of T cells after yellow fever vaccination. Study-level findings and limits: Weaker in magnitude, the secondary response showed a faster peak on day 5 versus 15. Some clonotypes were seen in both the CD4 and the CD8 compartments. These made up a small share and likely arose from convergent recombination. Within FACS-sorted repertoires, abundant clonotypes contaminating from the bulk population could be present.

From germline, CDR1 is MNHNS and CDR2 SASEGT. The CDR3 loop spans 16 amino acids. Using its own MiXCR run on the 5' RACE reads, TCRdb lists one record per CDR3 protein. The table includes about 340,000 distinct CDR3 sequences, 8.7% detected once. The chain is built from TRBV6-1 and TRBJ1-6; possible D gene TRBD1, 5 bases. The sample here was PBMCs, taken on the day of the first yellow fever vaccination. The TCR comes from a man aged 18 to 29 who received the YFV17D yellow fever vaccine. CDR3 sequence: CATSRGRLANNSPPHF. The DNA of the CDR3 is TGTGCCACCTCCCGGGGACGGCTTGCTAATAATTCACCCCCCCACTTT.